The next 2 T cell receptor beta chains were all read from a single sample in a study of T cells in Graves' hyperthyroidism and ophthalmopathy. The source material, RNA transcripts, was used to amplify TCR beta CDR3 regions. TCR CDR3 regions were first amplified by RT-PCR with HTBI primers. One entry per CDR3 protein, called by TCRdb with MiXCR from the multiplex PCR reads. The table shows under 350,000 distinct CDR3 sequences, with more than 15% occurring only once. The specimen was blood. Receptor source: a woman aged 55-69 years with Graves' ophthalmopathy.

Many counts were recorded for this clonotype. The chain couples TRBV30 to TRBJ2-5; D gene ambiguous. This CDR3 is 16 amino acids long. With 4 bases removed from V and 1 base from J, the gap between germline ends came to 19 bases. Germline lookup yields CDR1 GTSNPN and CDR2 SVGIG (reference sequence). CDR3 region: CAWNTNLGVLQETQYF. The CDR3 bases are TGTGCCTGGAACACGAACCTGGGCGTCCTCCAAGAGACCCAGTACTTC.

J is TRBJ1-2 and V is TRBV20-1; D is unresolved. Trimming cost V 6 bases and J 2 bases, with 7 bases left between them. The germline gives CDR1 DFQATT, CDR2 SNEGSKA (reference sequence). This CDR3 has 11 amino acids. The CDR3 bases are TGCAGTGCCGGGATCAACTATGGCTACACCTTC. Translated, it gives CSAGINYGYTF.